A single sample gave rise to the 10 T cell receptor beta chains below, sequenced in a study of blood T cell repertoires in COVID-19. Profiled with immunoSEQ multiplex PCR; TCRdb holds only in-frame clones, not every one. The sample records about 280,000 clones, under 90% being singletons. The material sequenced was peripheral blood. Source of these receptors: a woman in her twenties or thirties with COVID-19, enrolled during active disease.

This chain uses TRBV20-1 with TRBJ2-2; 9 bases are shared with TRBD1. The CDR3 length is 16 residues. V lost 3 bases, J lost 6 bases, and 11 bases stayed unmatched. CDR1 and CDR2 (germline): DFQATT, SNEGSKA (reference sequence). CDR3: CSASTPGQGPSGELFF. CDR3 in DNA: TGCAGTGCTAGTACTCCGGGACAGGGCCCCTCCGGGGAGCTGTTTTTT.

The DNA of the CDR3 is TGTGCCAGCAGTTTAGCGGGGGATTTCAATGAGCAGTTCTTC. It specifies CASSLAGDFNEQFF. The V call is TRBV27, the J call TRBJ2-1; 7 positions agree with TRBD2. This CDR3 region has 14 residues. V shed 2 bases and J 6 bases; nucleotides not matched to a gene: 4. Germline V gene lookup returns CDR1 MNHEY and CDR2 SMNVEV (reference sequence).

This clone has a single count. This chain links TRBV18 with TRBJ2-7, with 11 bases aligning to TRBD2. Germline-derived CDR1 and CDR2 are KGHSH and LQKENI. CDR3 size: 17 residues. Trimming cost V 6 bases and J 2 bases; bases outside gene matches: 12. CDR3 loop: CASSPPVGTSGTYEQYF. Here the CDR3 DNA reads TGTGCCAGCTCCCCTCCCGTCGGGACTAGCGGAACCTACGAGCAGTACTTC.

This sequence joins TRBV7-6 and TRBJ2-5; D is perhaps TRBD2 (6 bases). Germline loops: CDR1 SGHVS, CDR2 FNYEAQ. This CDR3 is 15 amino acids long. V was pared by 1 base and J by 5 bases, with 14 bases between. The CDR3 DNA follows: TGTGCCAGCAGCTTAGTAGGCGGGAAGAGGGAGACCCAGTACTTC. Translating gives CASSLVGGKRETQYF.

This clone was seen once. The chain joins TRBV6-2 or TRBV6-3 to TRBJ1-3; 10 nucleotides match TRBD1. Per the germline V gene, CDR1 is MNHEY and CDR2 is SVGEGT. V lost 5 bases and J lost 7; bases outside the gene matches: 8. The CDR3 totals 15 residues. The CDR3 sequence: CASSLQGTGVNTIYF. The CDR3 DNA follows: TGTGCCAGCAGTCTCCAAGGGACAGGGGTTAACACCATATATTTT.

The V call is TRBV6-6, the J call TRBJ1-5; possible D gene TRBD1, 5 bases. CDR3 length equals 13 residues. CDR1 and CDR2 from the germline V gene are MNHNY and SVGAGI (reference sequence). V lost 7 bases to trimming and J lost 1 base, with 8 bases between them. CDR3: CASIRQSNQPQHF. DNA for the CDR3: TGTGCCAGCATCCGACAGAGCAATCAGCCCCAGCATTTT.

CDR3 sequence reads: CASRAIGSVVTEAFF. In nucleotides, the CDR3 is TGTGCCAGCAGAGCCATAGGGAGTGTCGTCACTGAAGCTTTCTTT. The gene calls are TRBV6-5 and TRBJ1-1; D is uncertain. This CDR3 contains 15 residues. V lost 6 bases and J 4 bases, leaving 18 bases between the germline ends. CDR1 is MNHEY, CDR2 SVGAGI, per germline.

The CDR3 reads CASSTGQGAFF. For the CDR3, the DNA is TGTGCCAGCAGCACAGGGCAGGGAGCTTTCTTT. V usage is TRBV2 and J usage is TRBJ1-1; TRBD1 might be the D (6 bases). Germline V gene sequence: CDR1 SNHLY, CDR2 FYNNEI. The CDR3 sequence is 11 residues long. Trimming left V 6 bases short and J 10 bases short, with 12 bases between.

J is TRBJ2-3 and V is TRBV9; 7 bases are a match to TRBD1. The germline V gene has CDR1 SGDLS and CDR2 YYNGEE. V was clipped by 7 bases and J by 3 bases; unmatched bases: 5. The CDR3 length is 13 residues. CDR3 region: CASGNRGTDTQYF. The DNA for the CDR3 is TGTGCCAGCGGAAACAGGGGTACAGATACGCAGTATTTT.

The chain couples TRBV2 to TRBJ2-7, with 8 bases matching TRBD1. Germline V gene data show CDR1 as SNHLY and CDR2 as FYNNEI. With 3 bases clipped from V and 7 bases from J, the junction kept 11 bases outside the gene matches. The CDR3 runs 15 residues. In nucleotides, the CDR3 is TGTGCCAGCAGTGATCCAGGGGGCGTCCAGGGAGAGCAGTACTTC. As protein: CASSDPGGVQGEQYF. Variable domain in full (rest from reference TRBV2 and TRBJ2-7): EPEVTQTPSHQVTQMGQEVILRCVPISNHLYFYWYRQILGQKVEFLVSFYNNEISEKSEIFDDQFSVERPDGSNFTLKIRSTKLEDSAMYFCASSDPGGVQGEQYFGPGTRLTVT.